This T cell receptor beta chain comes out of a study of blood T cell repertoires in COVID-19. Germline loops: CDR1 LGHDT, CDR2 YNNKEL (reference sequence). V was pared by 0 bases and J by 5 bases, with 6 bases between. This CDR3 has 13 residues. The method was immunoSEQ multiplex PCR; TCRdb's version includes in-frame clones alone and lacks a portion of them. The data show more than 110,000 clones, less than 85% seen once. This TCR came from a woman older than 75 in a cohort sampled during active or convalescent COVID-19. The V gene is TRBV3-1 (or the pseudogene TRBV3-2), the J gene TRBJ2-3; D gene ambiguous. Input material: peripheral blood. CDR3 DNA sequence: TGTGCCAGCAGCCAAGAGCTGAGAGATACGCAGTATTTT. Its protein is CASSQELRDTQYF.